This T cell receptor beta chain was identified in a study of blood T cells in healthy people across ages. With a J-beta primer mix and a sample-barcoded 5' primer, a second PCR ran about 6 to 11 cycles. MiXCR, applied by TCRdb to the 5' RACE reads, yields one record per CDR3 protein. Of more than 600,000 distinct CDR3 sequences in the sample, 20% to 25% were seen once. Germline V gene lookup returns CDR1 MDHEN and CDR2 SYDVKM. The V and J ends lost 8 bases and 2 bases respectively, with 22 bases between them. The CDR3 length is 16 residues. This same sample was also taken into another study, of T cells of mothers and their children. In that study: Roughly 6 children and their three healthy Caucasian mothers were the donors. Per child, about 3 million TCR beta CDR3 reads were obtained, against over 9 million per mother.

Source material: blood. This receptor was obtained from a boy younger than 18 in good health. V gene TRBV28 combines with J gene TRBJ2-7, with D perhaps matching TRBD2 (6 bases). CDR3 residues: CASSTPGGRTTYEQYF. CDR3 sequence (DNA): TGTGCCAGCTCTACCCCCGGGGGTCGTACAACCTACGAGCAGTACTTC. The whole variable domain, filled in from reference TRBV28 and TRBJ2-7, reads DVKVTQSSRYLVKRTGEKVFLECVQDMDHENMFWYRQDPGLGLRLIYFSYDVKMKEKGDIPEGYSVSREKKERFSLILESASTNQTSMYLCASSTPGGRTTYEQYFGPGTRLTVT.